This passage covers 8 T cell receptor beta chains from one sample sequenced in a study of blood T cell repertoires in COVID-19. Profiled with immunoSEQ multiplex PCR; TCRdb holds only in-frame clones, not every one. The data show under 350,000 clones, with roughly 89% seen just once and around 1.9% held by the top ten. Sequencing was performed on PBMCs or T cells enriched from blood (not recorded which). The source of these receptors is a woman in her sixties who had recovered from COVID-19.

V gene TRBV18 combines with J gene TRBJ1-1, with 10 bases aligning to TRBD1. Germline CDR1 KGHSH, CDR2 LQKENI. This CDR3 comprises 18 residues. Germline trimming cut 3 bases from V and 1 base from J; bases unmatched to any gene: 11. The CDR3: CASSPTSGQGWKNTEAFF. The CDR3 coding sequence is TGTGCCAGCTCACCTACTTCGGGACAGGGGTGGAAGAACACTGAAGCTTTCTTT. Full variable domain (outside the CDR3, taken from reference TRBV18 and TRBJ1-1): NAGVMQNPRHLVRRRGQEARLRCSPMKGHSHVYWYRQLPEEGLKFMVYLQKENIIDESGMPKERFSAEFPKEGPSILRIQQVVRGDSAAYFCASSPTSGQGWKNTEAFFGQGTRLTVV.

In DNA form, the CDR3 reads TGCGCCAGCAGCTCCCCGACAGGGGGTTTTGGCTACACCTTC. Protein sequence: CASSSPTGGFGYTF. The rearrangement links TRBV4-1 to TRBJ1-2, with 9 bases identical to TRBD1. V shed 5 bases and J 7 bases; nucleotides not matched to a gene: 8. The CDR3 contains 14 residues. Germline assignment: CDR1 MGHRA and CDR2 YSYEKL.

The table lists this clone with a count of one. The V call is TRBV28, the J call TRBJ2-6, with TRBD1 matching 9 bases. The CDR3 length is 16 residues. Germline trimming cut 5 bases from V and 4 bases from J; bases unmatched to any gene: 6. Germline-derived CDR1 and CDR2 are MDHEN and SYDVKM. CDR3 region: CASSTYRGPGANVLTF. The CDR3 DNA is TGTGCCAGCAGTACCTACAGGGGGCCGGGGGCCAACGTCCTGACTTTC.

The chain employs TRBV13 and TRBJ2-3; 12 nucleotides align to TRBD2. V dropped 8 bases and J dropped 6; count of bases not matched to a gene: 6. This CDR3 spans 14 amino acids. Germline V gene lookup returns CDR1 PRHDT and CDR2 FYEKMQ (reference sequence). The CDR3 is CASGTSGGWDTQYF. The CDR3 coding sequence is TGTGCCAGCGGAACTAGCGGGGGGTGGGATACGCAGTATTTT.

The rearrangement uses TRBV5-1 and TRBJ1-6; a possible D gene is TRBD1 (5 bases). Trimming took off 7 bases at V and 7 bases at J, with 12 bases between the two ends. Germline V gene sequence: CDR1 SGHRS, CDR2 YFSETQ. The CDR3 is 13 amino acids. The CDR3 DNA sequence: TGCGCCAGCCGAACGGAGGGGAATTCACCCCTCCACTTT. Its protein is CASRTEGNSPLHF.

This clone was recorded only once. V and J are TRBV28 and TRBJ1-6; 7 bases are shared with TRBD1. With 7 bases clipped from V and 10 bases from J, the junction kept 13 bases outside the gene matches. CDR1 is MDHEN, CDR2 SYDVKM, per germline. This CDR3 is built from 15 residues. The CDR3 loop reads CASNSGAGGRSPLHF. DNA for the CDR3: TGTGCCAGCAATTCCGGGGCAGGGGGTCGCTCACCCCTCCACTTT.

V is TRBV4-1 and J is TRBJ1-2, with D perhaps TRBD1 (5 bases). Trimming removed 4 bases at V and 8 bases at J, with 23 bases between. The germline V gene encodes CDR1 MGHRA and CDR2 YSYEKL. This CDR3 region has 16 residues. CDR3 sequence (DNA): TGCGCCAGCAGCCCAGTATGGGGAGGGGAACACTGGGGCTACACCTTC. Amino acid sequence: CASSPVWGGEHWGYTF.

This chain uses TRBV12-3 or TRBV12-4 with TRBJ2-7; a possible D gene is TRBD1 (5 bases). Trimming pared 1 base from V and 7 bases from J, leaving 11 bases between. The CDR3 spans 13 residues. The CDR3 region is CASSLGGKGEQYF. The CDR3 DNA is TGTGCCAGCAGTTTAGGGGGCAAGGGTGAGCAGTACTTC.